Each of the 8 T cell receptor beta chains below was sequenced from the same sample in a study of preoperative IRX-2 immunotherapy in early breast cancer (dated by TCRdb to about 2019). The treatment or condition label here, explained by the study, means: preoperative locoregional IRX-2 cytokine immunotherapy. The library was produced with the immunoSEQ multiplex PCR assay. The table comes from immuneACCESS by way of TCRdb, which keeps in-frame sequences with V and J called. Part of the clones is missing from these tables; in studies checked, under half for an unresolved V gene and the rest for unknown reasons. The sample table shows 30,000 to 35,000 clones, and 90% to 95% are seen once. Roughly 6.7% of the sample rests with the top ten. This sample was obtained from a patient treated with IRX-2 immunotherapy. The receptors were gathered from a human donor with breast cancer.

Only one count was recorded for this clone. The chain couples TRBV18 to TRBJ2-3; D remains ambiguous. Between the trimmed V and J ends, which lost 1 base and 5 bases, there was a span of 1 base. The CDR3 sequence is 11 residues long. Germline CDR1 is KGHSH and CDR2 is LQKENI. This CDR3 is CASSPQDTQYF. The DNA for the CDR3 is TGTGCCAGCTCACCACAAGATACGCAGTATTTT.

The CDR3 loop is CASSLAQGARNTEAFF. In DNA, the CDR3 is TGCGCCAGCAGCTTGGCACAGGGGGCGAGAAACACTGAAGCTTTCTTT. J is TRBJ1-1 and V is TRBV5-1; TRBD1 matches at 9 bases. Unmatched junction bases numbered 5, after V lost 0 bases and J lost 2 bases. This CDR3 has 16 amino acids. Germline-derived CDR1 and CDR2 are SGHRS and YFSETQ.

The chain carries TRBV10-2 and TRBJ1-4; no firm D call. The CDR3 totals 12 residues. CDR1 WSHSY and CDR2 SAAADI come from the germline V gene. V was cut by 3 bases and J by 12 bases, with 11 bases left in between. The CDR3, as DNA: TGCGCCAGCAGTGAAACCCCGACCGAACTGTTTTTT. Its translation: CASSETPTELFF.

V gene TRBV7-9 combines with J gene TRBJ2-4, with D unclear. V was trimmed by 5 bases and J by 1 base, leaving 12 bases between them. Germline V gene data show CDR1 as SEHNR and CDR2 as FQNEAQ (reference sequence). The CDR3 covers 15 residues. The CDR3 region is CASSDTVEAKNIQYF. CDR3 coding DNA: TGTGCCAGCAGCGATACGGTTGAGGCCAAAAACATTCAGTACTTC.

V gene TRBV19 combines with J gene TRBJ1-4; TRBD1 matches at 7 bases. Germline values: CDR1 LNHDA, CDR2 SQIVND (reference sequence). The CDR3 extends over 14 amino acids. J lost 8 bases, V lost 7 bases, and 10 bases had no gene match. CDR3 residues: CASTVRGGGEKLFF. The CDR3 coding sequence is TGTGCCAGTACTGTCAGGGGGGGTGGAGAAAAACTGTTTTTT.

This chain's CDR3 is CASSLGLAGGTDTQYF. For the CDR3, the DNA is TGTGCCAGCAGCTTAGGACTAGCGGGGGGCACAGATACGCAGTATTTT. The chain links TRBV7-8 to TRBJ2-3; TRBD2 matches at 12 bases. CDR1 SGHVS and CDR2 FQNEAQ come from the germline V gene. J lost 1 base, V lost 1 base, and 0 bases had no gene match. CDR3 length: 16 amino acids.

The chain has TRBV19 and TRBJ1-4; 7 nucleotides align to TRBD1. The CDR3 sequence is 13 residues long. Germline V lookup: CDR1 LNHDA, CDR2 SQIVND (reference sequence). The V gene end was trimmed by 6 bases and the J gene end by 7 bases; junction bases not matched to a gene: 5. The CDR3 loop reads CASRQGFGEKLFF. CDR3 sequence (DNA): TGTGCCAGTAGACAGGGGTTTGGTGAAAAACTGTTTTTT. Full variable domain (remainder filled in from reference TRBV19 and TRBJ1-4): DGGITQSPKYLFRKEGQNVTLSCEQNLNHDAMYWYRQDPGQGLRLIYYSQIVNDFQKGDIAEGYSVSREKKESFPLTVTSAQKNPTAFYLCASRQGFGEKLFFGSGTQLSVL.

The rearrangement joins TRBV5-6 to TRBJ2-7; D possibly matches TRBD1 or TRBD2 (5 bases each). Deletions cut 3 bases from V and 2 bases from J, with 21 bases between. Looked up from germline, CDR1 is SGHDT and CDR2 is YYEEEE. The CDR3 spans 17 residues. The CDR3: CASSSQQRTWDPYEQYF. The CDR3 DNA reads as TGTGCCAGCAGCTCGCAACAGCGGACGTGGGACCCCTACGAGCAGTACTTC.